A single T cell receptor (beta chain) is shown here with its context. The data were produced by immunoSEQ multiplex PCR, yet TCRdb's version contains in-frame clones alone and is incomplete. The sample contains around 40,000 clones, 85% to 95% of which appear only once. The CDR3 is 12 amino acids. V was clipped by 0 bases and J by 6 bases, with 7 bases between them. Germline-derived CDR1 and CDR2 are SGDLS and YYNGEE. This specimen belongs to a study of T cell changes during pregnancy in multiple sclerosis. This chain connects TRBV9 to TRBJ2-7; no reliable D call. The material sequenced was CD8+ T cells from peripheral blood mononuclear cells, taken in the third trimester of pregnancy. This clonotype originated in a female donor with multiple sclerosis, enrolled in a pregnancy study. CDR3 DNA: TGTGCCAGCAGCGTAGGAACGGGCGAGCAGTACTTC. It is translated as CASSVGTGEQYF.